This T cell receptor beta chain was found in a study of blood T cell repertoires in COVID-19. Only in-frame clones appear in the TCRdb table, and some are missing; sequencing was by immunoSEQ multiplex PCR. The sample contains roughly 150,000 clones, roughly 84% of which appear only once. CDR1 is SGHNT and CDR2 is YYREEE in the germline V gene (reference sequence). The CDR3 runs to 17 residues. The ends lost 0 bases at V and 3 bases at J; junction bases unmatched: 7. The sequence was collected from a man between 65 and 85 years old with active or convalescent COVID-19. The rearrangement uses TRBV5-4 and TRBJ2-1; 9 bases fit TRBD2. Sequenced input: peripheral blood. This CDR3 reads CASSLGSGREGYNEQFF. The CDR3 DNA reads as TGTGCCAGCAGCTTGGGAAGTGGGCGGGAGGGCTACAATGAGCAGTTCTTC.